The 7 T cell receptor beta chains listed next were all sequenced from one sample in a study of T-cell reconstitution after alpha-beta-depleted transplantation in children (dated by TCRdb to the mid-2010s). The library was built by means of PCR. TCRdb records Illumina HiSeq 2500 as the sequencer. TCR library preparation used molecular barcoding, with unique molecular identifiers applied to normalize quantification of the TCRbeta repertoire. TCRdb itself trimmed the public reads at Q25 with fastp, ran MiXCR and retained productive beta chains. Every distinct CDR3 protein forms one entry, paired with its most common genes and DNA. The sample yields some 600,000 distinct CDR3 sequences; around 17% were counted once. Clones ranked in the top ten supply approximately 1% of the sample. Sequencing was performed on PBMCs from the stem cell graft donor, taken from the stem cell graft. These receptors were obtained from a human donor who donated a stem cell graft to a child with acute myeloid leukemia.

Ten or more counts support this clonotype. The chain carries TRBV20-1 and TRBJ1-5, with D perhaps matching TRBD1 (5 bases). Germline-derived CDR1 and CDR2 are DFQATT and SNEGSKA (reference sequence). The CDR3 spans 16 residues. V was clipped by 6 bases and J by 0 bases, with 18 bases between them. The CDR3 sequence: CSAPYQGLYSNQPQHF. The CDR3 DNA sequence: TGCAGTGCCCCTTACCAGGGTCTTTATAGCAATCAGCCCCAGCATTTT.

The chain carries TRBV20-1 and TRBJ2-3, with 8 bases that match TRBD2. This CDR3 is 16 amino acids long. Germline loops: CDR1 DFQATT, CDR2 SNEGSKA (reference sequence). V shed 5 bases and J 0 bases; nucleotides not matched to a gene: 10. DNA for the CDR3: TGCAGTGCTCCGGGGGGGATCCCGACTAGCACAGATACGCAGTATTTT. Amino acids: CSAPGGIPTSTDTQYF.

This clonotype was seen ten or more times. The chain couples TRBV7-9 to TRBJ2-5; the match to TRBD2 covers 8 bases. V lost 5 bases, J lost 1 base, and 9 bases stayed unmatched. The CDR3 length is 16 residues. The germline gives CDR1 SEHNR, CDR2 FQNEAQ (reference sequence). CDR3 amino acids: CASSPPFTSGQETQYF. The CDR3, as DNA: TGTGCCAGCAGCCCTCCTTTTACTAGCGGCCAAGAGACCCAGTACTTC.

This clonotype has only a few counts. This chain links TRBV6-1 with TRBJ1-1; TRBD1 is a possible D gene (5 bases). The V end lost 5 bases, the J end lost 6 bases, and 13 bases lay between the germline ends. The CDR3 has 13 amino acids. Germline V gene lookup returns CDR1 MNHNS and CDR2 SASEGT. In DNA, the CDR3 is TGTGCCAGCAGTAGGGGACGGACCTCTGAAGCTTTCTTT. Translated: CASSRGRTSEAFF.

CDR3 in amino acids: CASSLWREYGTNEQYV. The DNA of the CDR3 is TGCGCCAGCAGCTTGTGGAGGGAGTATGGAACTAACGAGCAGTACGTC. The V and J genes are TRBV5-1 and TRBJ2-7; possibly TRBD2 for D (6 bases). This CDR3 is 16 amino acids long. The germline V and J ends were trimmed by 1 base and 5 bases, with 19 bases remaining between them. Looked up from germline, CDR1 is SGHRS and CDR2 is YFSETQ.

The chain carries TRBV20-1 and TRBJ1-3; a weak D match, TRBD1 (5 bases). The germline gives CDR1 DFQATT, CDR2 SNEGSKA (reference sequence). V was cut by 2 bases and J by 1 base, with 12 bases left in between. There are 15 residues in the CDR3. In nucleotides, the CDR3 is TGCAGTGCTAGATCTAGCGACAGTTCTGGAAACACCATATATTTT. It is translated as CSARSSDSSGNTIYF.

This clonotype was picked up many times. CDR3 in amino acids: CSARGGQGDSPLHF. The CDR3 nucleotides read TGCAGTGCTAGGGGAGGACAGGGAGATTCACCCCTCCACTTT. The V and J genes are TRBV20-1 and TRBJ1-6; 8 bases agree with TRBD1. Germline values: CDR1 DFQATT, CDR2 SNEGSKA (reference sequence). Germline trimming cut 3 bases from V and 8 bases from J; bases unmatched to any gene: 6. CDR3 size: 14 residues.